Presented here are 7 T cell receptor beta chains from one specimen sequenced in a study of early T cells in non-severe SARS-CoV-2 infection. Each CDR3 protein gets one entry after TCRdb re-called the 5' RACE reads with MiXCR. Here the sample spans 80,000 to 95,000 distinct CDR3 sequences, approximately 14% being singletons. Sequencing was performed on whole blood. These receptors originate from an adult who was a healthcare worker with PCR-confirmed SARS-CoV-2 infection or an uninfected control (not recorded which).

This clonotype was picked up a small number of times. The chain recombines TRBV5-1 with TRBJ2-7, with 9 bases identical to TRBD1. In germline, CDR1 is SGHRS, CDR2 YFSETQ. V dropped 7 bases and J dropped 3; count of bases not matched to a gene: 8. The CDR3 totals 14 residues. The DNA of the CDR3 is TGCGCCAGCCGTTCGGGGACAGGGAACTACGAGCAGTACTTC. Protein product: CASRSGTGNYEQYF.

This clonotype occurred many times. A junction boundary mismatches the germline segment, possibly from a read error. V is TRBV7-7 and J is TRBJ2-7; D remains unclear. This CDR3 comprises 15 residues. Germline assignment: CDR1 SSHAT and CDR2 FNYEAQ (reference sequence). CDR3 sequence: CASSLGPYPVYEQYF. Here the CDR3 DNA reads TGTGCTAGCAGCTTAGGGCCTTACCCCGTTTACGAGCAGTACTTC.

In this sample, this clonotype turned up many times. The V call is TRBV10-3, the J call TRBJ1-2, with 8 bases identical to TRBD1. V lost 6 bases to trimming and J lost 8 bases; unmatched junction nucleotides: 11. CDR3 length equals 14 residues. The V gene's germline CDR1 is ENHRY and CDR2 SYGVKD. The CDR3 reads CAISVQTGGRGYTF. In nucleotides, the CDR3 is TGTGCCATCAGCGTGCAAACAGGGGGAAGGGGCTACACCTTC.

V is TRBV7-3 and J is TRBJ1-1; D unresolved. V gave up 5 bases and J gave up 4 bases, with 14 bases separating them. Germline values: CDR1 SGHTA, CDR2 FQGTGA. The CDR3 is made up of 14 amino acids. The CDR3 reads CASSMTPGVTEAFF. The CDR3 nucleotides are TGTGCCAGCAGCATGACACCCGGGGTCACTGAAGCTTTCTTT.

This clonotype was picked up many times. DNA of the CDR3: TGCAGCGTCTCCGGATTGGGGTCGAGCTATGGCTACACCTTC. Protein: CSVSGLGSSYGYTF. The gene calls are TRBV29-1 and TRBJ1-2; D is undetermined. The germline gives CDR1 SQVTM, CDR2 ANQGSEA. V lost 6 bases and J lost 4, with 18 bases in between. The CDR3 is made up of 14 amino acids.

This chain uses TRBV12-5 with TRBJ1-1; no clear D. CDR1 is LGHNT and CDR2 is FRNRAP in the germline V gene. Trimming took off 1 base at V and 10 bases at J, with 19 bases between the two ends. The CDR3 is 15 amino acids. This chain's CDR3 is CASGLALDPGSGAFF. The CDR3 bases are TGTGCTAGTGGTTTGGCCTTGGACCCGGGGAGTGGAGCTTTCTTT.

This clonotype was counted ten times or more. The gene calls are TRBV5-1 and TRBJ2-3; no firm D call. V lost 0 bases, J lost 2 bases, and 10 bases lay in between. This CDR3 region has 15 residues. CDR1 is SGHRS, CDR2 YFSETQ, per germline. The CDR3 reads CASSLEGGPTDTQYF. In DNA form, the CDR3 reads TGCGCCAGCAGCTTGGAGGGCGGTCCCACAGATACGCAGTATTTT.